Sequencing of this T cell receptor (beta chain) was carried out in a study of OX40 agonist ivuxolimab in advanced cancers. Broadly, across the study: Ivuxolimab, which targeted the costimulatory receptor OX40 (CD134), was an agonistic, fully human IgG2 monoclonal antibody. Peripheral TCRbeta sequencing aimed to test whether ivuxolimab altered TCR sequence diversity and caused clonal T-cell expansion. Partial responses occurred in three dose-escalation patients, of whom one had hepatocellular carcinoma and two had cutaneous melanoma. Of the 50 to 55 patients in dose escalation, about 20 had hepatocellular carcinoma, some 15 had melanoma, 9 had renal cell carcinoma and 9 had head and neck cancer. Prior anti-PD-1, anti-PD-L1 or anti-CTLA-4 therapy was permitted, and checkpoint inhibitors had been received by more than 35% of dose-escalation patients. The dose-escalation cohort was about 83% male with a mean age of approximately 60 years, ranging from roughly 20 to 80. The monotherapy dose-escalation portion (N ≈ 55 patients) of the phase I ivuxolimab trial is reported in the paper. Intravenous ivuxolimab was administered to patients every 2 weeks at six dose levels: 0.01, 0.1, 0.3, 1.5, 3 and 10 mg/kg.

Trimming removed 5 bases from V and 2 bases from J, leaving 6 bases between the germline ends. CDR1 and CDR2, looked up from the germline V gene (reference sequence), are LNHDA and SQIVND. The CDR3 starts with the cysteine, ends with the phenylalanine, and has 12 residues. Only the CDR3 portion is preserved as DNA: 36 bases, with reading frame beginning at the first base. Of note for this clone: The antigen this receptor binds is unknown. Within one base of it there is no much larger clone, and no base qualities were kept.

What the work shows at the level of the full study, not this receptor alone: Low levels of normalized T-cell clonal expansion were also seen in some patients who did not respond. In the 0.1-3.0 mg/kg groups, partial responders were among the patients with the lowest normalized peripheral clonal expansion, particularly in CD8+ T cells. At doses from 0.1 to 3.0 mg/kg, clonal expansion was seen in both CD4+ and CD8+ blood T cells between baseline and week 6. On average, CD8+ T cells showed more expanded clones than CD4+ T cells after ivuxolimab. Which antigens the clonally expanded peripheral T cells were specific for was not determined.

Patients with autoimmune disease history or receiving systemic immunosuppression were excluded from the trial. Peripheral blood for TCR sequencing was drawn from every dose cohort at baseline, at cycle 4 day 1 and at cycle 7 day 1. The samples were taken from a phase I, first-in-human, multicenter, open-label dose-escalation trial of ivuxolimab. Adults with locally advanced or metastatic melanoma, renal cell, hepatocellular, or head and neck squamous cell carcinoma were enrolled in the trial. Before TCR sequencing, CD4+ T cells and CD8+ T cells were sorted from peripheral blood as separate populations. For sequencing of the TCRbeta CDR3 region, genomic DNA was extracted from the sorted cells. The immunoSEQ Assay was used to sequence the TCRbeta CDR3 regions. Entries here come from immuneACCESS through TCRdb and include only in-frame sequences with V and J called. Some clones fail to appear in such tables; in the studies checked, an unresolved V gene covers under half of the shortfall, and the cause of the remainder is unknown. The sample yields about 110,000 clones; 90% were counted once. About 0.5% of the sample rests with the top ten.

The TCR was taken from an adult with an advanced solid tumor such as melanoma, head and neck, liver or kidney cancer. The input for sequencing was CD4+ or CD8+ T cells sorted from blood, taken in a trial of the OX40 agonist ivuxolimab. The rearranged chain carries TRBV19 and TRBJ1-2; the D gene cannot be named for sure. The CDR3 region has the sequence CASSWGNYGYTF. The nucleotides are TGTGCCAGTAGTTGGGGAAACTATGGCTACACCTTC.